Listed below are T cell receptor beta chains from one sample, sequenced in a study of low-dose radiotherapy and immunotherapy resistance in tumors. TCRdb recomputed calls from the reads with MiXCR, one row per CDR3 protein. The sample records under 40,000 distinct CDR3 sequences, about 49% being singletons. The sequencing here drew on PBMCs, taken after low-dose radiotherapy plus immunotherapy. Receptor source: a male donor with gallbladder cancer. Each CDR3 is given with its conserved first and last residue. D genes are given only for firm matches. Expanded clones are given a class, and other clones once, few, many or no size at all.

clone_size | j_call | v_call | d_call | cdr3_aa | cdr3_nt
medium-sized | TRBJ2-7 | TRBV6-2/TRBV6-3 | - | CASSFRTLTYEQYF | TGTGCCAGCAGTTTTCGGACTCTGACCTACGAGCAGTACTTC
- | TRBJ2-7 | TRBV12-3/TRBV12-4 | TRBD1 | CASSWGQGHSYEQYF | TGTGCCAGCAGTTGGGGACAGGGACATTCCTACGAGCAGTACTTC
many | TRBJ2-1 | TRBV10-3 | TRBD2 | CAIRGPAGGVGNEQFF | TGTGCCATCAGGGGGCCAGCGGGGGGCGTGGGCAATGAGCAGTTCTTC
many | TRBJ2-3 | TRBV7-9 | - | CASSLVTAPDTQYF | TGTGCCAGCAGCTTAGTGACGGCCCCAGATACGCAGTATTTT
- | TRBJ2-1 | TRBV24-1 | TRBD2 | CATSETSGGLYNEQFF | TGTGCCACCAGTGAGACTAGCGGGGGGCTCTACAATGAGCAGTTCTTC
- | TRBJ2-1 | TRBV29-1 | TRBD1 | CSSQQGANEQFF | TGCAGCTCCCAGCAGGGGGCGAATGAGCAGTTCTTC
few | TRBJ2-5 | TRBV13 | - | CASSLSMAGSKTQYF | TGTGCCAGCAGCCTTAGTATGGCGGGTTCCAAGACCCAGTACTTC
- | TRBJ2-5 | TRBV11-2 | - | CASSPPPGPGETQYF | TGTGCCAGCAGCCCCCCCCCGGGACCAGGAGAGACCCAGTACTTC
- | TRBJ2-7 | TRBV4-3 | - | CASSQEGKGQVPYEQYF | TGCGCCAGCAGCCAAGAAGGAAAAGGACAAGTACCCTACGAGCAGTACTTC
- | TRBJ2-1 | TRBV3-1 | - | CASSPDANNEQFF | TGTGCCAGCAGCCCGGACGCTAACAATGAGCAGTTCTTC
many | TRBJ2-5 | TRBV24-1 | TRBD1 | CATSDGTGSETQYF | TGTGCCACCAGTGATGGGACAGGGAGTGAGACCCAGTACTTC
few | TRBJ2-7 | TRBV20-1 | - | CSASFPGAKSYEQYF | TGCAGTGCTAGCTTTCCGGGGGCGAAGTCCTACGAGCAGTACTTC
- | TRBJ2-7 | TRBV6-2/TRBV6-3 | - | CASSYTSGRLSYEQYF | TGTGCCAGCAGTTACACCTCAGGACGGCTATCCTACGAGCAGTACTTC
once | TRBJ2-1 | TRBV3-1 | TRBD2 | CASSSGTSLGHEQFF | TGTGCCAGCAGCTCCGGGACTAGCCTGGGACATGAGCAGTTCTTC
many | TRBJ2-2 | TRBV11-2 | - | CASSLGGLNTGELFF | TGTGCCAGCAGCTTAGGGGGCCTGAACACCGGGGAGCTGTTTTTT
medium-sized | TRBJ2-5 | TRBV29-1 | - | CSVELRHGETQYF | TGCAGCGTTGAATTGCGCCACGGAGAGACCCAGTACTTC
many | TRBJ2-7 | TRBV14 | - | CASSQGASYEQYF | TGTGCCAGCAGCCAAGGAGCGAGCTACGAGCAGTACTTC
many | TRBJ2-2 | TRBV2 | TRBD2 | CASSDSLAVGELFF | TGTGCCAGCAGTGATTCACTAGCGGTCGGGGAGCTGTTTTTT
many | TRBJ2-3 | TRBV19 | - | CATKDGRDTQYF | TGTGCCACCAAGGATGGACGGGATACGCAGTATTTT
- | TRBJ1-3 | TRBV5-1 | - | CASSSGNTIYF | TGCGCCAGCAGCTCTGGAAACACCATATATTTT
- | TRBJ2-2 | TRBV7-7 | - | CASSLLGPTVSGELFF | TGTGCTAGCAGCTTACTAGGCCCCACGGTGTCCGGGGAGCTGTTTTTT
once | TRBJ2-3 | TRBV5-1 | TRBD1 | CASSLGGTGHTDTQYF | TGCGCCAGCAGCTTGGGGGGGACAGGGCACACAGATACGCAGTATTTT
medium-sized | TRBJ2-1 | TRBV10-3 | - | CAISRGAGEQFF | TGTGCCATCAGTCGGGGGGCGGGTGAGCAGTTCTTC
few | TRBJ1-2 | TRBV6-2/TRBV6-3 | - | CASSPGPNYGYTF | TGTGCCAGCAGTCCGGGACCAAACTATGGCTACACCTTC
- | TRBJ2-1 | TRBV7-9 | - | CASSLSTGPTYNEQFF | TGTGCCAGCAGCTTGTCGACGGGTCCCACCTACAATGAGCAGTTCTTC
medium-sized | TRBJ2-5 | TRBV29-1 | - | CSVEPPSIAETQYF | TGCAGCGTTGAACCCCCCAGTATTGCAGAGACCCAGTACTTC
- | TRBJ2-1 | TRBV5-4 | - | CASSLFQGRYNEQFF | TGTGCCAGCAGCTTGTTTCAGGGGCGGTACAATGAGCAGTTCTTC
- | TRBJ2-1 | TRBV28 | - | CASSLMRGSYNEQFF | TGTGCCAGCAGCCTTATGCGGGGCTCCTACAATGAGCAGTTCTTC
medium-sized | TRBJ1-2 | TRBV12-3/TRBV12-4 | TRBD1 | CASRRQGSNYGYTF | TGTGCCAGCAGACGACAGGGGTCGAACTATGGCTACACCTTC
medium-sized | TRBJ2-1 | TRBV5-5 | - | CASSLSHNEQFF | TGTGCCAGCAGCTTGTCCCACAATGAGCAGTTCTTC
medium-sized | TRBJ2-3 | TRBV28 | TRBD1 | CASSLRAGGFTDTQYF | TGTGCCAGCAGTTTGCGGGCAGGGGGCTTCACAGATACGCAGTATTTT
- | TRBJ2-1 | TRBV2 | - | CASRLKNEQFF | TGTGCCAGCAGACTAAAAAATGAGCAGTTCTTC
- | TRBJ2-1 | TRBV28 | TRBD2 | CASSRLAGGFNSYNEQFF | TGTGCCAGCAGTCGACTAGCGGGAGGTTTCAACTCCTACAATGAGCAGTTCTTC
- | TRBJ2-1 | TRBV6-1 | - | CASSYTRDVYNEQFF | TGTGCCAGCAGTTATACGCGGGACGTATACAATGAGCAGTTCTTC
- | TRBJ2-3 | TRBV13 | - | CASSLGAGNTDTQYF | TGTGCCAGCAGCTTAGGGGCGGGAAACACAGATACGCAGTATTTT
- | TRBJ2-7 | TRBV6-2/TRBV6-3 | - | CASNPGETYEQYF | TGTGCCAGCAATCCTGGAGAGACCTACGAGCAGTACTTC
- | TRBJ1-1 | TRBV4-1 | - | CASSQLLGMNTEAFF | TGCGCCAGCAGCCAGCTCTTGGGGATGAACACTGAAGCTTTCTTT
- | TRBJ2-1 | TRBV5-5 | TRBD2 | CASSFLAGPNEQFF | TGTGCCAGCAGCTTTCTAGCGGGCCCCAATGAGCAGTTCTTC
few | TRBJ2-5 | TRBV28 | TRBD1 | CASDRGGETQYF | TGTGCCAGCGACAGGGGGGGAGAGACCCAGTACTTC
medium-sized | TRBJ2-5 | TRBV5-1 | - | CASSRQSVRETQYF | TGCGCCAGCAGCCGCCAAAGCGTGCGGGAGACCCAGTACTTC
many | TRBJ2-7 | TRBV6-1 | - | CASTRGAEYGEQYF | TGTGCCAGCACTCGGGGGGCGGAATACGGCGAGCAGTACTTC